This TCR beta chain is from a study of early T cells in non-severe SARS-CoV-2 infection. Study context: Unpaired chains resulted from sequencing bulk RNA of unsorted whole blood.

Deletions cut 0 bases from V and 6 bases from J, with 16 bases between. CDR1 and CDR2 from the germline V gene are SGHRS and YFSETQ. The CDR3 is made up of 15 amino acids. Findings of the study overall: VDJdb matching favored anti-spike CD8 responses, missing private and CD4 specificities.

In regard to this clonotype: Its antigen is unidentified.

Each single cDNA molecule received a unique molecular identifier. TCRdb reprocessed the 5' RACE reads with MiXCR, giving one entry per CDR3 protein. The sample includes approximately 75,000 distinct CDR3 sequences, 3.5% to 6% seen only once; the top ten take approximately 3.7%. The TCR was taken from an adult who was a healthcare worker with PCR-confirmed SARS-CoV-2 infection or an uninfected control (not recorded which). The donor label of this sample is uncertain. The sequenced sample was whole blood, obtained at baseline. The V gene is TRBV5-1, the J gene TRBJ2-7; tentative D call: TRBD2 (6 bases). The CDR3 bases are TGCGCCAGCAGCTTGGATACTGCGGCGGGGAGCGAGCAGTACTTC. This encodes CASSLDTAAGSEQYF.